The rows below give T cell receptor beta chains drawn from one sample of a study of OX40 agonist ivuxolimab in advanced cancers. Assay used: immunoSEQ multiplex PCR; TCRdb lists only in-frame clones, some missing. The sample lists about 12,000 clones, 70% to 80% occurring once. Sample: CD4+ or CD8+ T cells sorted from blood, taken in a trial of the OX40 agonist ivuxolimab. The receptors originated from an adult with an advanced solid tumor such as melanoma, head and neck, liver or kidney cancer. The CDR3 runs from the conserved cysteine through the conserved F or W. A D gene is named only where the DNA matches it firmly. Not every row has a clone size; where given, it reads once, few, many or a size class.

D gene,V gene,J gene,clone size,CDR3 DNA,CDR3 protein
TRBD2,TRBV7-2,TRBJ2-3,.,TGTGCCAGCAGCTCCCTAGCGGGATACGGCCTTATAGACACAGATACGCAGTATTTT,CASSSLAGYGLIDTDTQYF
.,TRBV7-8,TRBJ2-3,.,TGTGCCAGCAGCTTAGTGGGTCCCATCGCCACAGATACGCAGTATTTT,CASSLVGPIATDTQYF
TRBD2,TRBV13,TRBJ2-2,.,TGTGCCAGCAGCTCCCACCGGACTAGCGGGGGGAACACCGGGGAGCTGTTTTTT,CASSSHRTSGGNTGELFF
.,TRBV6-6,TRBJ1-4,.,TGTGCCAGCAGCCCCGGGGTTGCAACTAATGAAAAACTGTTTTTT,CASSPGVATNEKLFF
.,TRBV6-1,TRBJ1-2,.,TGTGCCAGCAGTCCTTTGGGGGACTATGGCTACACCTTC,CASSPLGDYGYTF
.,TRBV11-3,TRBJ1-1,once,TGTGCCAGCAGCTCCTCTAGTGAGGGTTGGTCTGAAGCTTTCTTT,CASSSSSEGWSEAFF
.,TRBV6-5,TRBJ2-7,.,TGTGCCAGCAGTTACTCGTGGATGGAGTACTTC,CASSYSWMEYF
.,TRBV15,TRBJ1-6,.,TGTGCCACGCACCACAGGTTGTCCTCCTATAATTCACCCCTCCACTTT,CATHHRLSSYNSPLHF
TRBD2,TRBV11-2,TRBJ2-7,.,TGTGCCAGCAGCTTAGACAGCGGGAGGGCCTACGAGCAGTACTTC,CASSLDSGRAYEQYF
TRBD2,TRBV29-1,TRBJ2-1,once,TGCAGCGTTTCGGCGGGAGTTGTAAACAATGAGCAGTTCTTC,CSVSAGVVNNEQFF
TRBD1,TRBV6-1,TRBJ1-6,.,TGTGCCAGCAGTGAACAAACCTCCCGAGACAGGGACTCACCCCTCCACTTT,CASSEQTSRDRDSPLHF
TRBD2,TRBV28,TRBJ2-5,.,TGTGCCAGCAGTTCAAGGACTAGCGGGGGGCCGCGAGAGACCCAGTACTTC,CASSSRTSGGPRETQYF
TRBD1,TRBV6-6,TRBJ2-7,.,TGTGCCAGCAGTTTAACCGGGACAGGGGGCTACGAGCAGTACTTC,CASSLTGTGGYEQYF
.,TRBV10-3,TRBJ2-7,.,TGTGCCATCAGTGAGTCGGGAGGCAGCTCCGAGCAGTACTTC,CAISESGGSSEQYF
.,TRBV11-2,TRBJ2-5,.,TGTGCCAGCAGCTTAGATCTACGGGAGCAAGAGACCCAGTACTTC,CASSLDLREQETQYF
TRBD1,TRBV7-8,TRBJ2-1,.,TGTGCCAGCAGTTCACAGGGGAATGAGCAGTTCTTC,CASSSQGNEQFF
TRBD1,TRBV9,TRBJ2-7,.,TGTGCCAGCAGCGGAGGGACAGGGAGCTCCTACGAGCAGTACTTC,CASSGGTGSSYEQYF
.,TRBV28,TRBJ2-1,few,TGTGCCAGCAGCATGGGTGGGAGCTCCTACAATGAGCAGTTCTTC,CASSMGGSSYNEQFF
.,TRBV14,TRBJ1-2,.,TGTGCCAGCAGCCCAGGCCCCGGTTACTATGGCTACACCTTC,CASSPGPGYYGYTF
.,TRBV4-3,TRBJ2-1,.,TGCGCCAGCAGCCAAGAAGTAGGAGGGGCCTACAATGAGCAGTTCTTC,CASSQEVGGAYNEQFF
TRBD2,TRBV14,TRBJ2-3,.,TGTGCCAGCAGCCCGCTGGCTAGCGGGTATCAGTATTTT,CASSPLASGYQYF
.,TRBV9,TRBJ1-4,.,TGTGCCAGCAGCGATGGGATCCAGACTGCGGAAAAACTGTTTTTT,CASSDGIQTAEKLFF
.,TRBV5-1,TRBJ2-7,large,TGCGCCAGCAGCTCATACTACGAGCAGTACTTC,CASSSYYEQYF
TRBD2,TRBV6-4,TRBJ2-3,.,TGTGCCAGCAGTGGTCTAGCGGGGGGTAGCACAGATACGCAGTATTTT,CASSGLAGGSTDTQYF
TRBD1,TRBV6-1,TRBJ2-2,.,TGTGCCGGGACAGAGTCCAACACCGGGGAGCTGTTTTTT,CAGTESNTGELFF
.,TRBV7-9,TRBJ2-1,once,TGTGCCAGCGGCCGGATGAGGGGTCACAATGAGCAGTTCTTC,CASGRMRGHNEQFF
TRBD1,TRBV5-6,TRBJ2-1,.,TGTGCCAGCAGCTTGGAGGGACAGGGATACGGTGAGCAGTTCTTC,CASSLEGQGYGEQFF
.,TRBV5-4,TRBJ1-6,.,TGTGCCAGCAGCTTGGTTGGGTTGGGCTCGGCTGATTCACCCCTCCACTTT,CASSLVGLGSADSPLHF
.,TRBV27,TRBJ1-6,.,TGTGCCAGCAGTCTTGAGTCTCCGGGACCGTATAATTCACCCCTCCACTTT,CASSLESPGPYNSPLHF